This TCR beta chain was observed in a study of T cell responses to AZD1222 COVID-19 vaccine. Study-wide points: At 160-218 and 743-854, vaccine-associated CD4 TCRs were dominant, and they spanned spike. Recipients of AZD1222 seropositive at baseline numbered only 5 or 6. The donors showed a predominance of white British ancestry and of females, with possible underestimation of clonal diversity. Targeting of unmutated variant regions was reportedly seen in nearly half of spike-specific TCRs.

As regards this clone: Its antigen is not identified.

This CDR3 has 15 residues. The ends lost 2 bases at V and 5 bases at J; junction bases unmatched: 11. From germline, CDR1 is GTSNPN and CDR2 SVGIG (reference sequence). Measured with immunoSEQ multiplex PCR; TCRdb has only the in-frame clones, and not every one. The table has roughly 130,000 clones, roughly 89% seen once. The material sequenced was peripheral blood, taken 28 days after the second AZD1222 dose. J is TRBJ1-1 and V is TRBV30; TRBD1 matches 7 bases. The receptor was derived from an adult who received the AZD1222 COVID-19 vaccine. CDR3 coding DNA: TGTGCCTGGAGTTCGGCGGGCAGGGGGACGACTGAAGCTTTCTTT. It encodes CAWSSAGRGTTEAFF.